The source of this TCR beta chain is a study of a mutant IDH1 vaccine in newly diagnosed glioma. Points from the study as a whole: Shifts in the top peripheral T cell clonotypes seemed unrelated to pseudoprogression.

The method was immunoSEQ multiplex PCR; TCRdb's version includes in-frame clones alone and lacks a portion of them. The sample yields 98,000 or so clones, about 90% seen once. V shed 7 bases and J shed 5 bases, with 18 bases lying between them. This CDR3 is 14 amino acids long. Per germline, CDR1 SGHRS and CDR2 YFSETQ. The sample's time point: baseline, week 1 (first vaccination visit). Treatment denoted: pre-vaccination baseline after standard-of-care therapy. Comment on this clone: Its matching antigen is unknown.

The chain combines TRBV5-1 with TRBJ2-5; D possibly corresponds to TRBD1 (7 bases). The receptor's source is a woman between 50 and 59 years old with glioma. Sequencing used PBMCs, obtained from a glioma patient treated with radiotherapy, temozolomide or both. This CDR3 is CASGTLPGGETQYF. Here the CDR3 DNA reads TGCGCCAGCGGGACCCTCCCAGGGGGGGAGACCCAGTACTTC. Based on the CDR3 plus reference TRBV5-1 and TRBJ2-5, the full variable domain is KAGVTQTPRYLIKTRGQQVTLSCSPISGHRSVSWYQQTPGQGLQFLFEYFSETQRNKGNFPGRFSGRQFSNSRSEMNVSTLELGDSALYLCASGTLPGGETQYFGPGTRLLVL.